This T cell receptor beta chain was sequenced for a study of cytomegalovirus exposure and HLA in healthy donors. Study information: Among the 350 to 500 donors who were genotyped, roughly 86% fell in the genetic ancestry cluster that is associated with self-reported Caucasian donors.

Germline loops: CDR1 MNHEY, CDR2 SMNVEV (reference sequence). Trimming shortened V by 6 bases and J by 7 bases, and 15 bases separated the two germline ends. This CDR3 contains 13 residues. Primers included in the PCR were 60 Vbeta and 13 Jbeta primers. Repertoires were generated with immunoSEQ multiplex PCR, while TCRdb's copy carries only in-frame clones and drops some. The data show some 120,000 clones, 65% to 85% seen once. With respect to this clone: What it binds is not known.

Study-wide findings and caveats: Information on immune exposure was restricted to one variable (CMV serostatus). A later analysis reportedly found fewer N-insertions in an Asian-associated ancestry cluster than the approximately 700-donor mean. In a later analysis, HLA-C alleles had the fewest associated TCRs, DRB1 alleles the most.

The chain couples TRBV27 to TRBJ2-5; a possible D gene is TRBD2 (5 bases). The receptor comes from a man aged 50 to 60 in good health and CMV-seronegative. Sample: PBMCs. This chain's CDR3 is CASRRTFIGTQYF. The CDR3 nucleotides read TGTGCCAGCAGACGGACTTTTATAGGGACCCAGTACTTC.